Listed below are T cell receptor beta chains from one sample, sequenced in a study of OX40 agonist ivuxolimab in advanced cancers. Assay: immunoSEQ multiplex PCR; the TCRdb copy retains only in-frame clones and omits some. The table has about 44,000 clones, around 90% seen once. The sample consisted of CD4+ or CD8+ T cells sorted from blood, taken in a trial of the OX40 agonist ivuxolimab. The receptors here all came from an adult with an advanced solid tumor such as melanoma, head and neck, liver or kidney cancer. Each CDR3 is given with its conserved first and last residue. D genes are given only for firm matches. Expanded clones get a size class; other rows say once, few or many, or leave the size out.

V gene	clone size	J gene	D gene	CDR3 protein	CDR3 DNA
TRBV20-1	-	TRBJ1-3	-	CSASTGNTIYF	TGCAGTGCTAGTACCGGAAACACCATATATTTT
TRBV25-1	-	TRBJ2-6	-	CASSDRVSGANVLTF	TGTGCCAGCAGTGATCGCGTTTCAGGGGCCAACGTCCTGACTTTC
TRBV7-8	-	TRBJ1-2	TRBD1	CASSLDRDRGLSSYGYTF	TGTGCCAGCAGCTTAGACCGGGACAGGGGGCTGTCATCTTATGGCTACACCTTC
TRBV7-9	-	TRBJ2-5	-	CASSSGRERETQYF	TGTGCCAGCAGCTCGGGACGAGAGAGAGAGACCCAGTACTTC
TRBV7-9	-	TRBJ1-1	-	CASSLQGPTEAFF	TGTGCCAGCAGCCTACAGGGTCCGACTGAAGCTTTCTTT
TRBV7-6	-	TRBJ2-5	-	CASSRTGAGETQYF	TGTGCCAGCAGTCGCACAGGGGCGGGGGAGACCCAGTACTTC
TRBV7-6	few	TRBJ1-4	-	CASSLQGNEKLFF	TGTGCCAGCAGCCTCCAGGGTAATGAAAAACTGTTTTTT
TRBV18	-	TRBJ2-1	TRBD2	CASSITSGSYNEQFF	TGTGCCAGCTCAATAACTAGCGGGAGTTACAATGAGCAGTTCTTC
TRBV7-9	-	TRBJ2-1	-	CASSLGLAWTASYNEQFF	TGTGCCAGCAGCTTAGGGCTAGCCTGGACAGCCTCCTACAATGAGCAGTTCTTC
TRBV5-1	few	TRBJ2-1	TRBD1	CASSLGDSNEQFF	TGCGCCAGCAGCTTGGGGGACAGCAATGAGCAGTTCTTC
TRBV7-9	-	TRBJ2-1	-	CASRETDNEQFF	TGTGCCAGCAGGGAGACAGACAATGAGCAGTTCTTC
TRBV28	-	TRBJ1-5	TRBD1	CASRGQGGNQPQHF	TGTGCCAGCAGGGGACAGGGGGGCAATCAGCCCCAGCATTTT
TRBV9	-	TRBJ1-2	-	CASSPRGGANYGYTF	TGTGCCAGCAGCCCTCGGGGGGGGGCAAACTATGGCTACACCTTC
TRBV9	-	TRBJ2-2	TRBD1	CASRETGFTGELFF	TGTGCCAGCAGAGAGACAGGGTTCACCGGGGAGCTGTTTTTT
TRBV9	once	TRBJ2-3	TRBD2	CASSVERGVLREGLDTQYF	TGTGCCAGCAGCGTAGAAAGGGGGGTCTTGCGGGAGGGCCTGGATACGCAGTATTTT
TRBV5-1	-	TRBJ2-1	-	CASSPFDSLQNNEQFF	TGCGCCAGCAGCCCGTTCGACAGCCTACAAAACAATGAGCAGTTCTTC
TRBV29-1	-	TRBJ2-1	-	CSVDGHPRGSYNEQFF	TGCAGCGTCGATGGACACCCAAGAGGCTCCTACAATGAGCAGTTCTTC
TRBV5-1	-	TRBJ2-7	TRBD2	CASSLTSGNLYEQYF	TGCGCCAGCAGCTTGACTAGCGGGAATCTCTACGAGCAGTACTTC
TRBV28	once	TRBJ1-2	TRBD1	CASSPLNDRGPGYTF	TGTGCCAGCAGTCCCCTAAACGACAGGGGGCCGGGCTACACCTTC
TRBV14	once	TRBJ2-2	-	CASSQEMVVRTGELFF	TGTGCCAGCAGCCAAGAAATGGTCGTACGGACCGGGGAGCTGTTTTTT
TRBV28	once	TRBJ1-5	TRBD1	CASSLPGGQGSNQPQHF	TGTGCCAGCAGTTTACCCGGAGGACAGGGAAGCAATCAGCCCCAGCATTTT
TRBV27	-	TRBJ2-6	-	CASSLWGPSGANVLTF	TGTGCCAGCAGTTTATGGGGACCCTCTGGGGCCAACGTCCTGACTTTC
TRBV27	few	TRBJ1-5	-	CASSLYGSNNQPQHF	TGTGCCAGCAGTTTATATGGTAGCAACAATCAGCCCCAGCATTTT
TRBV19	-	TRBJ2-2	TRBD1	CASSPTGGVSGELFF	TGTGCCAGTAGTCCCACAGGGGGCGTATCCGGGGAGCTGTTTTTT
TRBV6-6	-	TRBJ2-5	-	CASSATRLTQETQYF	TGTGCCAGCAGTGCCACCCGACTCACACAAGAGACCCAGTACTTC
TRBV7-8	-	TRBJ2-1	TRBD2	CASRGRGTGTPYNEQFF	TGTGCCAGCAGAGGGAGGGGAACGGGCACCCCCTACAATGAGCAGTTCTTC
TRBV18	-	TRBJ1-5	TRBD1	CASSAGTASNQPQHF	TGTGCCAGCTCAGCCGGGACAGCGAGCAATCAGCCCCAGCATTTT
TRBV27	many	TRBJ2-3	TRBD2	CASSRLAATTEGTDTQYF	TGTGCCAGCAGTAGACTAGCGGCTACCACTGAGGGCACAGATACGCAGTATTTT
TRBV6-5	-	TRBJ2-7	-	CASSYSGGHDEQYF	TGTGCCAGCAGTTACTCAGGGGGTCATGACGAGCAGTACTTC
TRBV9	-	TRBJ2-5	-	CASSVDHGGQETQYF	TGTGCCAGCAGCGTAGACCACGGGGGCCAAGAGACCCAGTACTTC
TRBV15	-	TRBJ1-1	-	CATSRDRQTEAFF	TGTGCCACCAGCAGAGATCGTCAGACTGAAGCTTTCTTT
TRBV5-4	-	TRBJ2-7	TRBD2	CASSPAKGLATPSNYEQYF	TGTGCCAGCAGCCCCGCGAAGGGACTAGCGACACCCTCCAACTACGAGCAGTACTTC
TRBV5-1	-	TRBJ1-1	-	CASSPGTPNTEAFF	TGCGCCAGCAGCCCCGGGACACCGAACACTGAAGCTTTCTTT
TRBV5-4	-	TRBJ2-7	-	CASSSQGYEQYF	TGTGCCAGCAGCTCACAGGGTTACGAGCAGTACTTC
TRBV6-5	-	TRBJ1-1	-	CASRFLGGTEAFF	TGTGCCAGCAGGTTCCTGGGGGGGACTGAAGCTTTCTTT
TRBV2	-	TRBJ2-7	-	CASSQESGTYEQYF	TGTGCCAGCAGTCAGGAGAGCGGAACCTACGAGCAGTACTTC
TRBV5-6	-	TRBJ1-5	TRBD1	CASSYQGAVQPQHF	TGTGCCAGCAGCTACCAGGGGGCCGTTCAGCCCCAGCATTTT
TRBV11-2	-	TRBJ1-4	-	CASSPPGLSEKLFF	TGTGCCAGCAGCCCACCGGGACTTAGTGAAAAACTGTTTTTT
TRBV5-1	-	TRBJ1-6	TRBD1	CASSFTGAGNSPLHF	TGCGCCAGCAGCTTTACAGGGGCCGGGAATTCACCCCTCCACTTT
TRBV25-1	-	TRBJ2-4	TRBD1	CASIGTEENIQYF	TGTGCCAGCATCGGGACAGAAGAAAACATTCAGTACTTC
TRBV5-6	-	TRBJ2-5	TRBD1	CASSPGPGQGQETQYF	TGTGCCAGCAGCCCCGGCCCGGGACAGGGGCAGGAGACCCAGTACTTC
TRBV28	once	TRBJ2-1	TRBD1	CASSWDREHEQFF	TGTGCCAGCAGTTGGGACAGGGAGCATGAGCAGTTCTTC
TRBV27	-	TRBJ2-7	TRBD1	CASSLLPGTAYEQYF	TGTGCCAGCAGTTTATTACCTGGGACAGCCTACGAGCAGTACTTC
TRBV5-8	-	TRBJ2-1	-	CASSLYSLGQFF	TGTGCCAGCAGCTTGTACTCCCTTGGGCAGTTCTTC
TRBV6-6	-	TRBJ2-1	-	CASSYVSVREQFF	TGTGCCAGCAGTTATGTGAGTGTTCGAGAGCAGTTCTTC
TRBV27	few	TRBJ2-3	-	CASSPLTPDTLGTDTQYF	TGTGCCAGCAGTCCACTCACGCCGGACACCTTAGGAACAGATACGCAGTATTTT
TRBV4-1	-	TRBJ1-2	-	CASSQGTGSYGYTF	TGCGCCAGCAGCCAAGGCACAGGCAGCTATGGCTACACCTTC